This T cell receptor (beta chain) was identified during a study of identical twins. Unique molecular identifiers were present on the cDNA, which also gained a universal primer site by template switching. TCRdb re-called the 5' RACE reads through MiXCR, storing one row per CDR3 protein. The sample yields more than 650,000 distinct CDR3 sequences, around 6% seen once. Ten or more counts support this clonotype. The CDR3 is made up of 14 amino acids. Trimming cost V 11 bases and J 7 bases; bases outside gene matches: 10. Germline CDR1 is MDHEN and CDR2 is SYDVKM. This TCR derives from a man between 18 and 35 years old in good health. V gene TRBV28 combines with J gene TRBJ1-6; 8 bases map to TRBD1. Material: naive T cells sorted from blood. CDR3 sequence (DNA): TGTGCCGGAATAGACAGGGGTTACAATTCACCCCTCCACTTT. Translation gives CAGIDRGYNSPLHF.